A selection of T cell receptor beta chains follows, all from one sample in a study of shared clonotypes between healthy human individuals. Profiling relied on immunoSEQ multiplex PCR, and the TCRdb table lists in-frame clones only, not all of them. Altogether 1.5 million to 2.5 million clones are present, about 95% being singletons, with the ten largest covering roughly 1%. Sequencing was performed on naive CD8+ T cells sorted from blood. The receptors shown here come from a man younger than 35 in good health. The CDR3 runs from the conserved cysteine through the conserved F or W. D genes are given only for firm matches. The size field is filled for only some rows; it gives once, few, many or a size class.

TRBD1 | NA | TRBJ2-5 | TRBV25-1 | TGTGCCAGCAGTGAAGCCCAACGTACAGGGGTTGGAGAGACCCAGTACTTC | CASSEAQRTGVGETQYF
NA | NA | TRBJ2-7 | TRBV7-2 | TGTGCCAGCAGCTTGGGCCCCCCGGTCCACGAGCAGTACTTC | CASSLGPPVHEQYF
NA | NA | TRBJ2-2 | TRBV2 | TGTGCCAGCTCCGGCAGACCCACCGGGGAGCTGTTTTTT | CASSGRPTGELFF
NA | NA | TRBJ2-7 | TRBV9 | TGTGCCAGCAGCGTAGTGGGGACACCCTCCTACGAGCAGTACTTC | CASSVVGTPSYEQYF
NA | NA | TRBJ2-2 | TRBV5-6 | TGTGCCAGCACCTCATCCCAGGGAAGCACCGGGGAGCTGTTTTTT | CASTSSQGSTGELFF
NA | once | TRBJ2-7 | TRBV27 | TGTGCCAGCAGTCCGGGACTCTCCTACGAGCAGTACTTC | CASSPGLSYEQYF
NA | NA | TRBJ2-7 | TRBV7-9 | TGTGCCAGCAGCTTAGCGATAAGCTACGAGCAGTACTTC | CASSLAISYEQYF
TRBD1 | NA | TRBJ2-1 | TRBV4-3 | TGCGCCAGCGCGGAGATCTACAGGGGGCGGTTGGATGAGCAGTTCTTC | CASAEIYRGRLDEQFF
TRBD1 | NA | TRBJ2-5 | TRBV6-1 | TGTGCCAGCAATACAGGGGTAGAGACCCAGTACTTC | CASNTGVETQYF
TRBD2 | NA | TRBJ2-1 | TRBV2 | TGTGCCAGCATCTCGGGGGAGGGACCGCTAGCGGGGGCCACTGCCAATGAGCAGTTCTTC | CASISGEGPLAGATANEQFF
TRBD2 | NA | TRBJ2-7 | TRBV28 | TGTGCCAGCAGTTTGAGCGGGAAACACGAGCAGTACTTC | CASSLSGKHEQYF
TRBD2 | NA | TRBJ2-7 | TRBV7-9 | TGTGCCAGCAGCCAGACTAGCGGGAGGTCCGTCTCCTACGAGCAGTACTTC | CASSQTSGRSVSYEQYF
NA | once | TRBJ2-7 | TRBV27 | TGTGCCAGCGCAGAGGGAGCTTCGGGCTACGAGCAGTACTTC | CASAEGASGYEQYF
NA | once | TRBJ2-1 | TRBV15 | TGTGCCACCAGCAGAGAGGCGGGGAATGAGCAGTTCTTC | CATSREAGNEQFF
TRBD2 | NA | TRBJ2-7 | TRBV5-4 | TGTGCCAGCAGCGAGGGACTAGCGGGATACGAGCAGTACTTC | CASSEGLAGYEQYF
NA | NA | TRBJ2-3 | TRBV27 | TGTGCCAGCAGTTTTTGGGAAACAGGTACGCAGTATTTT | CASSFWETGTQYF
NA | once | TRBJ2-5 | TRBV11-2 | TGTGCCAGCAGCTTAGAGTACAGTCTAATCTCCGATGGAGAGACCCAGTACTTC | CASSLEYSLISDGETQYF
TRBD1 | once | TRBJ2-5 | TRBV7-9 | TGTGCCAGCAGCTTACCTCCCGCAGGGGGTTCGGAGACCCAGTACTTC | CASSLPPAGGSETQYF
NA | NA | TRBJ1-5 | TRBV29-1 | TGCAGCGTGGGAACCCAGGGTGTGCAGCCCCAGCATTTT | CSVGTQGVQPQHF
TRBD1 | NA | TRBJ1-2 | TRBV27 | TGTGCCAGCAGTTTTACAGGGGGCGCTTATGGCTACACCTTC | CASSFTGGAYGYTF
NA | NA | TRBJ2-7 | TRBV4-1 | TGCGCCAGCAGCCAGGGTCCCTCTCTCTTGGACGAGCAGTACTTC | CASSQGPSLLDEQYF
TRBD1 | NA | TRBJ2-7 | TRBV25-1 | TGTGCCAGCAGTGAAGGACAGGGGAACCACGAGCAGTACTTC | CASSEGQGNHEQYF
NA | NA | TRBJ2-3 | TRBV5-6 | TGTGCCAGCAGCTCCAGCCCTAGCACAGATACGCAGTATTTT | CASSSSPSTDTQYF
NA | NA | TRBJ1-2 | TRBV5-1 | TGCGCCAGCAGCTTGGTCGGGGGTGACTATGGCTACACCTTC | CASSLVGGDYGYTF
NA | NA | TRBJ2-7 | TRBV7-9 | TGTGCCAGCAGCCCGGTGGGGATCCACGAGCAGTACTTC | CASSPVGIHEQYF
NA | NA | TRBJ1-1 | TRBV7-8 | TGTGCCAGCAGCCACCCCGGGGACATGAACACTGAAGCTTTCTTT | CASSHPGDMNTEAFF
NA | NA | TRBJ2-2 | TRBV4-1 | TGCGCCAGCAGCCAGGGAGCGAACACCGGGGAGCTGTTTTTT | CASSQGANTGELFF
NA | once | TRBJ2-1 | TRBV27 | TGTGCCAGCAGTTTATTAGGGGGGGTCTCCTACAATGAGCAGTTCTTC | CASSLLGGVSYNEQFF
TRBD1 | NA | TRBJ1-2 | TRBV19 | TGTGCCAGTAGCGGTACAGGGGCGGCTAACTATGGCTACACCTTC | CASSGTGAANYGYTF
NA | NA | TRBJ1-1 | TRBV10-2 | TGCGCCAGTACACACGATCCGAACACTGAAGCTTTCTTT | CASTHDPNTEAFF
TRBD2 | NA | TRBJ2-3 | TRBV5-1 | TGCGCCAGCAGCTTGGGCGGGGGGGCCACAGATACGCAGTATTTT | CASSLGGGATDTQYF
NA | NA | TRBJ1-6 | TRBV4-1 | TGCGCCAGCAGCCAGCATACAGGGTCCTATAATTCACCCCTCCACTTT | CASSQHTGSYNSPLHF
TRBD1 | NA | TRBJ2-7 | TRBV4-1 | TGCGCCAGCAGCCAAGAATCGACAGGGCTTGGCGAGCAGTACTTC | CASSQESTGLGEQYF
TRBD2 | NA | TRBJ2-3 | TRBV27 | TGTGCCAGCAGTTTATTGGGACTAGCGGGAGGCCCCGCCCTGACAGATACGCAGTATTTT | CASSLLGLAGGPALTDTQYF
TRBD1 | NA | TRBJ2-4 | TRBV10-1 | TGCGCCAGCAGTGAGGGAGGACAGGGGGACATTCAGTACTTC | CASSEGGQGDIQYF
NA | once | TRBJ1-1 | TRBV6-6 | TGTGCCAGCACCCACGAGAACACTTTCTTT | CASTHENTFF
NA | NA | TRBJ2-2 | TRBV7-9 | TGTGCCAGCAGCTTAAGGACGTCGAGGCCGAACACCGGGGAGCTGTTTTTT | CASSLRTSRPNTGELFF
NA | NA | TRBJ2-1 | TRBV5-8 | TGTGCCAGCAGCTTGATCTCGGTAGAGCAGTTCTTC | CASSLISVEQFF
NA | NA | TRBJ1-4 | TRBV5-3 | TGTGCCAGAAGCTTAATCTCCAAGGGAGGTTATGAAAAACTGTTTTTT | CARSLISKGGYEKLFF
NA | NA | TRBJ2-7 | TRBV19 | TGTGCCAGTAGTATAGATCAGGAATCCTACGAGCAGTACTTC | CASSIDQESYEQYF
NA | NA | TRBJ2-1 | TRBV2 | TGTGCCAGCAGTGAAGAGGCGGGGACCTACAATGAGCAGTTCTTC | CASSEEAGTYNEQFF
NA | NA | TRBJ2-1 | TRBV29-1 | TGCAGCGTTGAAGGGACTACGAGCTCCTACAATGAGCAGTTCTTC | CSVEGTTSSYNEQFF
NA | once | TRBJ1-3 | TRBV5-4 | TGTGCCAGCAGCACGCCGGGGGTGGGTGGAAACACCATATATTTT | CASSTPGVGGNTIYF
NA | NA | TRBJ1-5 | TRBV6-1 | TGTGCCGCACGGGAAGGGAATCAGCCCCAGCATTTT | CAAREGNQPQHF
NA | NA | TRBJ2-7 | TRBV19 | TGTGCCAGTAGTTTCGGACTCTTCTCCTACGAGCAGTACTTC | CASSFGLFSYEQYF
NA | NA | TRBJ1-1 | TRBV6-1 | TGTGCCAGCCGAGAGACAGGAGCCTACACTGAAGCTTTCTTT | CASRETGAYTEAFF
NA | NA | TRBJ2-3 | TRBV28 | TGTGCCAGCAGTCCCGGCCGGAGTCGCACAGATACGCAGTATTTT | CASSPGRSRTDTQYF
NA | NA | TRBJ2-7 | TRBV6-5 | TGTGCCAGCAGTTACTCCCTATCGGGAGTCTACGAGCAGTACTTC | CASSYSLSGVYEQYF
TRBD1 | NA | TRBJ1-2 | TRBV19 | TGTGCCAGTAAAGCGGGACAGGCGGGCTATGGCTACACCTTC | CASKAGQAGYGYTF
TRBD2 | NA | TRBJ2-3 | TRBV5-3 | TGTGCCAGAAGCTGGACTAGCGGGAGATTCACAGATACGCAGTATTTT | CARSWTSGRFTDTQYF